This T cell receptor beta chain was sequenced in a study of T cell responses to AZD1222 COVID-19 vaccine. Of note for this clone: Its cognate antigen is unknown.

CDR1 is SNHLY and CDR2 is FYNNEI in the germline V gene. The CDR3 extends over 13 amino acids. With V trimmed by 2 bases and J by 6 bases, 3 bases remained unmatched. Notes on the study in general: The repertoires were collected only after the peak T cell response. Nearly half of spike-specific TCRs reportedly target unmutated variant regions. Donors in the cohort were predominantly white British and more often female, and clonal diversity was possibly underestimated.

Produced via immunoSEQ multiplex PCR; TCRdb's table is partial and in-frame only. The table has some 97,000 clones, roughly 89% seen once. Source: peripheral blood, taken on day 0 of AZD1222 vaccination. The V and J genes are TRBV2 and TRBJ1-2, with TRBD1 matching 7 bases. The sequence was obtained from an adult in good health. CDR3: CASSEKGADGYTF. In DNA, the CDR3 is TGTGCCAGCAGTGAAAAGGGGGCTGATGGCTACACCTTC.